A selection of T cell receptor beta chains follows, all from one sample in a study of identical twins. TCRdb redid the calling of the 5' RACE reads with MiXCR, one entry per CDR3 protein. Of 200,000 to 250,000 distinct CDR3 sequences listed, around 8% are singletons. The data also belong to a second study, concerning yellow fever vaccine responses in identical twins.

The sample taken for sequencing was memory (CD45RO+) T cells sorted from blood. These receptors were taken from a woman aged 18-29 years in good health. Each CDR3 is given with its conserved first and last residue. Each record gives: J gene, CDR3 length, D gene, V gene, clone size, CDR3 protein, CDR3 DNA. The D gene is left open where the match is weak. The listing skips clone size in some rows; elsewhere it reads once, few, many or a size class.

J: TRBJ2-5; length: 13; D: .; V: TRBV6-1; size: few; CDR3: CASNRLVLETQYF; DNA: TGTGCCAGTAATCGACTAGTACTAGAGACCCAGTACTTC
J: TRBJ1-1; length: 17; D: .; V: TRBV7-9; size: many; CDR3: CASSLRIRPGKSTEAFF; DNA: TGTGCCAGCAGCTTGCGTATTAGGCCAGGGAAGAGCACTGAAGCTTTCTTT
J: TRBJ1-6; length: 16; D: .; V: TRBV3-1; size: few; CDR3: CASSQGNGYGNSPLHF; DNA: TGTGCCAGCAGCCAAGGCAACGGCTACGGTAATTCACCCCTCCACTTT
J: TRBJ2-7; length: 12; D: TRBD1; V: TRBV6-2/TRBV6-3; size: many; CDR3: CASRTGGYEQYF; DNA: TGTGCCAGCAGGACAGGGGGCTACGAGCAGTACTTC
J: TRBJ2-1; length: 15; D: .; V: TRBV20-1; size: many; CDR3: CSAAAISGSFGEQFF; DNA: TGCAGTGCCGCGGCCATTTCGGGGAGCTTTGGTGAGCAGTTCTTC
J: TRBJ2-3; length: 14; D: .; V: TRBV20-1; size: .; CDR3: CSARLATSTDTQYF; DNA: TGCAGTGCTAGATTAGCGACTAGCACAGATACGCAGTATTTT
J: TRBJ2-1; length: 16; D: TRBD2; V: TRBV7-6; size: many; CDR3: CASSPSSGGRYNEQFF; DNA: TGTGCCAGCAGCCCATCTAGCGGGGGGCGATACAATGAGCAGTTCTTC
J: TRBJ1-5; length: 12; D: .; V: TRBV7-9; size: many; CDR3: CASSLGGQPQHF; DNA: TGTGCCAGCAGTTTAGGGGGTCAGCCCCAGCATTTT
J: TRBJ1-5; length: 17; D: .; V: TRBV10-3; size: many; CDR3: CAISESRGNPLDQPQHF; DNA: TGTGCCATCAGTGAGTCGAGGGGGAACCCCTTGGATCAGCCCCAGCATTTT
J: TRBJ1-4; length: 13; D: .; V: TRBV20-1; size: many; CDR3: CSASGRVNEKLFF; DNA: TGCAGTGCTAGTGGCAGGGTTAATGAAAAACTGTTTTTT
J: TRBJ1-1; length: 15; D: TRBD1; V: TRBV5-1; size: many; CDR3: CASSRNTGGTAEAFF; DNA: TGCGCCAGCAGCAGGAATACAGGGGGCACGGCTGAAGCTTTCTTT
J: TRBJ2-2; length: 15; D: TRBD1; V: TRBV5-5; size: few; CDR3: CASKTGTGDYGELFF; DNA: TGTGCCAGCAAGACCGGGACAGGGGATTACGGGGAGCTGTTTTTT
J: TRBJ2-3; length: 17; D: .; V: TRBV7-3; size: many; CDR3: CASSLMTGSLGTDTQYF; DNA: TGTGCCAGCAGCTTAATGACAGGTTCTTTGGGCACAGATACGCAGTATTTT
J: TRBJ1-3; length: 14; D: TRBD1; V: TRBV20-1; size: .; CDR3: CSAPGQGVGNTIYF; DNA: TGCAGTGCTCCAGGACAGGGTGTTGGAAACACCATATATTTT
J: TRBJ2-7; length: 16; D: .; V: TRBV10-3; size: few; CDR3: CAISESSRQGSYEQYF; DNA: TGTGCCATCAGTGAGTCGAGTAGGCAGGGCTCCTACGAGCAGTACTTC